The TCR beta chain described here comes from a study of glioma-infiltrating T cells. TCR alpha and beta CDR3 regions were amplified from RNA using iRepertoire nested multiplex PCR. Tissue mRNA or PBMC total RNA, about 95-450 ng, went into one-step reverse transcription and amplification. From the multiplex PCR reads, TCRdb called clonotypes with MiXCR, one entry per CDR3 protein. The table records roughly 190,000 distinct CDR3 sequences, 32% of them present only once. As to this clonotype: Its cognate antigen is unknown.

The trim removed 5 bases at V and 7 bases at J, leaving 7 bases unmatched. The CDR3 covers 15 residues. General observations from the study: Very few CDR3 sequences were shared between tissue and blood. Tissue-blood divergence was below expectation in non-neoplastic patients, above in gliomas.

The specimen was glioma tissue, nonneoplastic brain tissue, or PBMCs (not recorded which). The receptor was derived from a human donor with low-grade glioma or glioblastoma, undergoing nonglioma brain surgery, or in good health (not recorded which). This chain joins TRBV12-3 or TRBV12-4 and TRBJ2-1; 11 bases fit TRBD2. The CDR3: CASSRLAGRWNEQFF. As DNA, the CDR3 is TGTGCCAGCAGTAGACTAGCGGGAAGGTGGAATGAGCAGTTCTTC.